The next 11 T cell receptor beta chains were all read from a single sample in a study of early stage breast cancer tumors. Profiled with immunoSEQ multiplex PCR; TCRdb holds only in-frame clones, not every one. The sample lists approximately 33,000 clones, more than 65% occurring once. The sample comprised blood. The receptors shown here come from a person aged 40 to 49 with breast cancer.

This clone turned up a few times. The CDR3 region has the DNA TGTGCCAGCAGCACGCAGGGAAGAGGCTACACCTTC. Its translation is CASSTQGRGYTF. This chain links TRBV27 with TRBJ1-2; D might be TRBD1 (5 bases). V was cut by 6 bases and J by 8 bases, with 13 bases left in between. This CDR3 contains 12 residues. The V gene's germline CDR1 is MNHEY and CDR2 SMNVEV (reference sequence).

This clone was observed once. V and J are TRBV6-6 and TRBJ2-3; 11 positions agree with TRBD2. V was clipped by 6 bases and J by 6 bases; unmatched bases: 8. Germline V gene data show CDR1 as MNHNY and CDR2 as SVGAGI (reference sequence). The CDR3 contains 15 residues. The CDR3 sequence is CASRGLADSRDTQYF. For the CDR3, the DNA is TGTGCCAGCAGGGGACTAGCGGACTCGAGGGATACGCAGTATTTT.

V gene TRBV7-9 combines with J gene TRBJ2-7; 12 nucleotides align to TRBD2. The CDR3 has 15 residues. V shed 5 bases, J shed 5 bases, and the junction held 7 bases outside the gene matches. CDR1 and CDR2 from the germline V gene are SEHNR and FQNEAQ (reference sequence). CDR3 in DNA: TGTGCCAGCAGCCAGACTAGCGGGAGCTGGGACGAGCAGTACTTC. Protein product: CASSQTSGSWDEQYF.

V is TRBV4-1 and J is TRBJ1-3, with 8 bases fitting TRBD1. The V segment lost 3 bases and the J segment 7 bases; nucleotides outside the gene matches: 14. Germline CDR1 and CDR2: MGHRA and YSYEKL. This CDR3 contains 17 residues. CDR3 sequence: CASSQILSRTGMNTIYF. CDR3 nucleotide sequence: TGCGCCAGCAGCCAGATCCTAAGTAGGACAGGGATGAACACCATATATTTT.

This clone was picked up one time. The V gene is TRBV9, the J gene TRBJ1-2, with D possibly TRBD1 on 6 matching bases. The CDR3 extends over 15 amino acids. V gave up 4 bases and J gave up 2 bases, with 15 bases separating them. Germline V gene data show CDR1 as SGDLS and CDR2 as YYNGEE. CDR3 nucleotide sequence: TGTGCCAGCAGCCAAACGGACAGACCGAACTATGGCTACACCTTC. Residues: CASSQTDRPNYGYTF.

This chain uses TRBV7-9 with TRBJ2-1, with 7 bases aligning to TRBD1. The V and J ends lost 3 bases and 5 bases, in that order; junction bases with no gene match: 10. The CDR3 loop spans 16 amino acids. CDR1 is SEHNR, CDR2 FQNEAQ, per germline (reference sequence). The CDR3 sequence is CASSFKGQAYHNEQFF. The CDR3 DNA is TGTGCCAGCAGCTTCAAAGGACAGGCGTATCACAATGAGCAGTTCTTC.

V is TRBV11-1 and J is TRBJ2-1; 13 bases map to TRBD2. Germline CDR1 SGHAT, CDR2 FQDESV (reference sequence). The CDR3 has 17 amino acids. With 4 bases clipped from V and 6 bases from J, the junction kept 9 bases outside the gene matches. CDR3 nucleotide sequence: TGTGCCAGCAGCTCCAGCCGGACTAGCGGGAGTACCAATGAGCAGTTCTTC. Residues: CASSSSRTSGSTNEQFF.

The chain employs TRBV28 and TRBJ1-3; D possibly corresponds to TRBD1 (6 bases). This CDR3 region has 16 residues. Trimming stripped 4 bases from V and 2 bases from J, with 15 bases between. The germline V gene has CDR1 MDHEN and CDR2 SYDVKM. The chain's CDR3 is CASSSPQGQPGNTIYF. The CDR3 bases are TGTGCCAGCAGTTCCCCTCAGGGGCAGCCTGGAAACACCATATATTTT.

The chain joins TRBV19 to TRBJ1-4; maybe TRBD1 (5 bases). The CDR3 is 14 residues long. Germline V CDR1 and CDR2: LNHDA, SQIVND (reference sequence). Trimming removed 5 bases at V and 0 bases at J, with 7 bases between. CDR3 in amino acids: CASSRTSTNEKLFF. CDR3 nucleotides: TGTGCCAGTAGTCGGACATCAACTAATGAAAAACTGTTTTTT.

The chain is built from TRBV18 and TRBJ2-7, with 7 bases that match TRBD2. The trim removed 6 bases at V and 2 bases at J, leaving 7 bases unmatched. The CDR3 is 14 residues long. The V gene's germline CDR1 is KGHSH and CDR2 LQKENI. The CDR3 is CASSPTGGTYEQYF. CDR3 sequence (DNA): TGTGCCAGCTCCCCAACCGGGGGGACCTACGAGCAGTACTTC.

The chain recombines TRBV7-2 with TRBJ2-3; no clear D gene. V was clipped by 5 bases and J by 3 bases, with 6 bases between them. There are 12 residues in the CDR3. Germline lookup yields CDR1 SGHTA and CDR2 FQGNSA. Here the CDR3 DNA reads TGTGCCAGCAGCCATATAACAGATACGCAGTATTTT. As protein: CASSHITDTQYF.